One T cell receptor beta chain is described in this entry. Its target antigen remains unknown. The sample holds no much larger clone one base away, and base qualities are not on file. The time point label of this sample denotes: baseline before first vaccination. The vaccinee samples were drawn from two UK trials, COV001 and COV002, one of which was a single-blind randomized controlled phase 2/3 trial testing AZD1222 (ChAdOx1 nCoV-19) in healthy adults. Trial participant PBMC samples were collected at day 0 and day 28 after the second dose for TCRbeta chain sequencing. The CDR3 regions of human TCRbeta chains were analyzed by immunosequencing. Per the source publication's procedure: Repertoire TCRs were checked for matches against a reference library of SARS-CoV-2-specific TCRs that had been generated using the MIRA antigen-specificity platform. Breadth meant the fraction of unique TCRs that were SARS-CoV-2-associated, whereas depth meant the fraction of total T cells that were SARS-CoV-2-associated. Using the MIRA data, each spike-specific TCR was mapped to the spike region that the TCR reacts to and placed in a CD4 or CD8 class. Log10-transformed breadth and depth values were compared by one-way ANOVA with Sidak's multiple comparisons tests. Imported from immuneACCESS, the table was reduced by TCRdb to in-frame sequences with V and J called. These copies leave out some clones; in studies compared against another copy, an unresolved V gene accounts for under half, and the cause of the remainder is not known. The V and J calls and clone size are taken from that table; D and trimming were inferred from the DNA. The sample contains 90,000 to 110,000 clones, roughly 90% of them found a single time. The biggest ten clones account for about 2.7% of the sample.

This entry belongs to a study of T cell responses to AZD1222 COVID-19 vaccine (dated by TCRdb to about 2021). Turning to the overall study: AZD1222 recipients whose second dose came at about 4 weeks and those whose second dose came at about 12 weeks were combined into one group, since spike-specific TCR depth and breadth did not differ between the two schedules. A total of over 230 trial participants underwent TCR sequencing, of whom roughly 210 had received two doses of AZD1222 and some 25 had received two doses of the MenACWY control vaccine. Trial participants were enrolled into age subgroups of 18-55, 56-69 and 70-plus years, which contained around 150, 28 and 57 TCR-sequenced participants, respectively.

What the authors observed across the whole study: Participants were mostly white British and included more females than males, and it was suggested by the authors that clonal diversity may have been underestimated. After two AZD1222 doses, both the breadth and the depth of spike-specific TCRs were significantly higher than at day 0 and than in MenACWY recipients. Because no day 14 peak-response samples were available, repertoires were characterized only after the peak T cell response. In the small 56-69-year group, the increase in depth fell short of significance, most likely because of low power. Reportedly, close to half of the unique spike-specific TCRs recognized epitopes lying outside the regions that are mutated in the B.1.351 and B.1.1.7 variants. Conclusions about previously exposed vaccinees are limited because only six or seven AZD1222 recipients were SARS-CoV-2 seropositive at baseline. CD4 TCRs associated with the vaccine covered the entire spike protein, and the dominant responses were in regions 160-218 and 743-854.

This TCR was recovered from an adult in good health. The input for sequencing was peripheral blood, taken on day 0 of AZD1222 vaccination.

CDR3 sequence: CASSQGIGETQYF. The bases read TGCGCCAGCAGCCAAGGAATAGGGGAGACCCAGTACTTC. The chain is assembled from TRBV4-3 and TRBJ2-5; the D gene remains uncertain. Including the terminal cysteine and phenylalanine, the CDR3 comprises 13 residues. Kept here is only the CDR3 DNA, which spans 39 bases and is read in frame from base 1. Relative to germline, V is 1 base shorter and J is 5 bases shorter, with 8 bases between their ends. For CDR1 and CDR2, the germline V gene lists LGHNA and YSLEER.